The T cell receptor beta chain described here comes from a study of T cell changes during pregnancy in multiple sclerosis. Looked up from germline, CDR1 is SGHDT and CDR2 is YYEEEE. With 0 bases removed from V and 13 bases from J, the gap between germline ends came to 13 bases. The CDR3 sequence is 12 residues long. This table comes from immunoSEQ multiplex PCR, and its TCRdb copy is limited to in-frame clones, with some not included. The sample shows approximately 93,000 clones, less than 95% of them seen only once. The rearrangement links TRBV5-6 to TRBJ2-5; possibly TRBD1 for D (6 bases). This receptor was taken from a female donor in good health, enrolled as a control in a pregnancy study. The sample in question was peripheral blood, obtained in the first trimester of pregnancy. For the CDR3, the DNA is TGTGCCAGCAGCTTGGCATCCGGGACACGGTACTTC. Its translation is CASSLASGTRYF.